These T cell receptor beta chains were read from a single sample in a study of blood T cell repertoires in COVID-19. Method: immunoSEQ multiplex PCR; TCRdb's copy keeps in-frame clones and lacks some. The sample has 300,000 to 350,000 clones, roughly 87% seen once. The sequenced sample consisted of peripheral blood. The receptors shown here come from a man younger than 40 with COVID-19, enrolled during active disease. The conserved cysteine and the conserved F or W are not part of the CDR3 here.

j_gene | v_gene | CDR3aa
TRBJ2-4 | TRBV19 | ASSMGTGGIAKNIQY
TRBJ2-7 | TRBV7-9 | ASSQGTGGSEQY
TRBJ2-2 | TRBV11-2 | ASSLDGPLAGGGSLF
TRBJ2-1 | TRBV19 | ASSIGGTSVNEQF
TRBJ1-1 | TRBV28 | ASSLGGVNTEAF
TRBJ2-7 | TRBV2 | ATQQGASYEQY
TRBJ2-5 | TRBV14 | ASSQDAGRETQY
TRBJ2-1 | TRBV4-2 | ASSQDLQVNEQF
TRBJ2-3 | TRBV24-1 | ATSMTGGGPDTQY
TRBJ2-7 | TRBV7-8 | ASTNSGEEQY
TRBJ2-4 | TRBV6-1 | ASSERRASELAKNIQY
TRBJ2-1 | TRBV7-2 | ASSSPGQSSSYNEQF
TRBJ1-1 | TRBV7-9 | ASSRGEWLRNTEAF
TRBJ1-2 | TRBV27 | ASSLRVQGGGYT
TRBJ2-3 | TRBV2 | ASSPGQLTDTQY
TRBJ2-4 | TRBV13 | ASSLRDSKNIQY
TRBJ2-7 | TRBV28 | ASMGPGEGGTYEQY
TRBJ2-7 | TRBV5-1 | ASSIDRGGSYEQY
TRBJ2-7 | TRBV5-1 | AGSRAPAGEQY
TRBJ2-7 | TRBV11-1 | ASSLGHGLTYEQY
TRBJ2-3 | TRBV27 | ASSHQAYRTDTQY
TRBJ2-1 | TRBV6-2/TRBV6-3 | ASTPPRRLAGGEQF
TRBJ2-1 | TRBV7-9 | ASRLILAGEFYNEQF
TRBJ2-7 | TRBV5-1 | ASSFTPEVGEQY
TRBJ2-7 | TRBV7-9 | ASSLIASSAFYEQY
TRBJ1-2 | TRBV5-5 | ASSLDGHNYGYT
TRBJ2-2 | TRBV9 | ASSVGSRGYTGELF
TRBJ2-5 | TRBV7-3 | ASSRLPEGAQY
TRBJ1-4 | TRBV28 | ASSTPGDDREKLF
TRBJ1-1 | TRBV6-6 | ASSYTGFPASEAF
TRBJ2-7 | TRBV3-1/TRBV3-2 | ASSQALAGEQY
TRBJ1-2 | TRBV2 | ASSPDRPGQGYGYT
TRBJ2-1 | TRBV24-1 | ATSDPTSGRGLQF
TRBJ2-7 | TRBV14 | ASSYRSGRASYEQY
TRBJ1-3 | TRBV11-2 | ASSLGGRLSGNTIY
TRBJ1-2 | TRBV20-1 | SASVRGLAGYT
TRBJ2-3 | TRBV11-1 | ASSFGTLPTDTQY
TRBJ2-5 | TRBV9 | ASSVAGGGRSRLQETQY
TRBJ2-5 | TRBV15 | ATSRVAGGPVGQETQY
TRBJ1-5 | TRBV4-1 | ASSQDPQGFNQPQH
TRBJ2-7 | TRBV28 | ASSVSLYEQY
TRBJ1-1 | TRBV10-3 | AISKDSYEAF
TRBJ2-6 | TRBV1 | TSSQHGPVGANVLT
TRBJ2-1 | TRBV27 | ASSLPGAPYNSEQF